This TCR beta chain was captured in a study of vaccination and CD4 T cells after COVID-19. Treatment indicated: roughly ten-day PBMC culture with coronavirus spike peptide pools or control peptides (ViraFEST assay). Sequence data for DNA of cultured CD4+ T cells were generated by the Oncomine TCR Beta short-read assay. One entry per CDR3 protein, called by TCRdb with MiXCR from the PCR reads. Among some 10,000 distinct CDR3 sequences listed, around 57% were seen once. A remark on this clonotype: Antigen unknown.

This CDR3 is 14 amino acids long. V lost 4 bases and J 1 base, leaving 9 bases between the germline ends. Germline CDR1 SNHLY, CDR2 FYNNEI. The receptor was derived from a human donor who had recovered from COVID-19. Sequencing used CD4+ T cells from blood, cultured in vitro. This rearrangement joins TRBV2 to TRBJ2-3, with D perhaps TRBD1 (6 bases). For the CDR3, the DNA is TGTGCCAGCAGTGGGGACACAGGCACAGATACGCAGTATTTT. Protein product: CASSGDTGTDTQYF.